This is a list of T cell receptor beta chains from one sample in a study of CD8+ T cells in alopecia areata. The method was immunoSEQ multiplex PCR; TCRdb's version includes in-frame clones alone and lacks a portion of them. Seen here are about 200,000 clones, around three fifths observed once, and the top ten hold roughly 5.3%. The sequencing sample was made of CD8+ T cells sorted from blood. The receptors were sampled from a human donor in good health. Each CDR3 is given with its conserved first and last residue. The order of the fields is J gene, D gene, clone size, V gene, CDR3 DNA, CDR3 protein. D genes are given only for firm matches. The size field is filled for only some rows; it gives once, few, many or a size class.

TRBJ1-3 NA once TRBV29-1 TGCAGCGTTTTTAGCTCTGGAAACACCATATATTTT CSVFSSGNTIYF
TRBJ2-7 NA NA TRBV10-3 TGTGCCATCAGTGAGCCGGGACCCTACGAGCAGTACTTC CAISEPGPYEQYF
TRBJ1-2 TRBD1 NA TRBV13 TGTGCCAGCAGCGTGAACCGGGACAGGGGAGGCCGGGGCTACACCTTC CASSVNRDRGGRGYTF
TRBJ1-1 TRBD1 NA TRBV25-1 TGTGCCAGCAGTGGGGGACAGGGAAACACTGAAGCTTTCTTT CASSGGQGNTEAFF
TRBJ2-7 TRBD1 NA TRBV9 TGTGCCAGCAGCCCAGGACAGGCGGCGGCCTACGAGCAGTACTTC CASSPGQAAAYEQYF
TRBJ1-4 NA NA TRBV4-1 TGCGCCAGCAGCCAAGTCTTCGGGCAGGGAAATGAAAAACTGTTTTTT CASSQVFGQGNEKLFF
TRBJ2-5 TRBD2 NA TRBV9 TGTGCCAGCAGCGGGAGCGGGGCGCTCGGAGAGACCCAGTACTTC CASSGSGALGETQYF
TRBJ2-1 TRBD1 NA TRBV9 TGTGCCAGCAGCGTAGGGGACAGGTCTAGCTACAATGAGCAGTTCTTC CASSVGDRSSYNEQFF
TRBJ1-2 TRBD1 NA TRBV2 TGTGCCAGCAGTAAGAAAAATAGACAGGGGGCCGGTAACTATGGCTACACCTTC CASSKKNRQGAGNYGYTF
TRBJ1-1 NA NA TRBV7-7 TGTGCCAGCAGCTTCACAGGTATGAACACTGAAGCTTTCTTT CASSFTGMNTEAFF
TRBJ2-5 TRBD2 few TRBV13 TGTGCCAGCAGCCCCGCGGGGGTGATCGGTCAAGAGACCCAGTACTTC CASSPAGVIGQETQYF